These 22 T cell receptor beta chains were all obtained from the same sample, sequenced in a study of beta chain features in type 1 diabetes. The study's findings and limits: Shorter TCRB CDR3s, moderately but significantly so, marked every one of the four CD4+ subsets in Type 1 diabetes patients.

No cognate antigen is known for these TCRs. Sequencing targeted expressed TCRB transcripts, as all isolated RNA had been reverse transcribed. This table comes from immunoSEQ multiplex PCR, and its TCRdb copy is limited to in-frame clones, with some not included. The repertoire holds tens of thousands of clones, with 40% to 65% as singletons. Sequenced input: Tregs from blood. The origin of the receptors is a woman aged 40 to 49 with type 1 diabetes.

This clone was counted only a few times. This rearrangement joins TRBV28 to TRBJ2-7; 13 nucleotides match TRBD2. The CDR3 length is 15 residues. V was pared by 6 bases and J by 5 bases, with 7 bases of the junction left unmatched. Germline V lookup: CDR1 MDHEN, CDR2 SYDVKM. The CDR3 spells CASSRWTSGSHEQYF. DNA of the CDR3: TGTGCCAGCAGCCGATGGACTAGCGGGAGTCACGAGCAGTACTTC.

This clone came up a few times. The chain recombines TRBV14 with TRBJ1-4, with 10 nucleotides matching TRBD1. There are 17 residues in the CDR3. In germline, CDR1 is SGHDN, CDR2 FVKESK. After removal of 1 base from V and 5 bases from J, the junction contained 7 bases not matched to a gene. This chain's CDR3 is CASSQGQGAVLNEKLFF. The CDR3 nucleotides read TGTGCCAGCAGCCAAGGACAGGGGGCCGTTTTAAATGAAAAACTGTTTTTT.

This CDR3 reads CASSTGLAGETQYF. In DNA form, the CDR3 reads TGTGCCAGCAGCACCGGACTAGCTGGAGAGACCCAGTACTTC. V usage is TRBV7-7 and J usage is TRBJ2-5, with 8 bases fitting TRBD2. There are 14 residues in the CDR3. The V gene's germline CDR1 is SSHAT and CDR2 FNYEAQ (reference sequence). Losses at the gene ends were 5 bases for V and 4 bases for J; bases not matched to a gene: 6.

This clone was counted between two and nine times. V gene TRBV28 combines with J gene TRBJ2-7; 10 bases are shared with TRBD2. V was clipped by 4 bases and J by 5 bases; unmatched bases: 17. Germline CDR1 reads MDHEN; CDR2 reads SYDVKM. This CDR3 has 18 amino acids. DNA for the CDR3: TGTGCCAGCAGTTCCTCTCGGGTAGCGGGAGGATCTCGGGACGAGCAGTACTTC. It translates to CASSSSRVAGGSRDEQYF.

The V call is TRBV7-3, the J call TRBJ2-7; weak D call: TRBD2 (6 bases). The ends were cut back, 5 bases at V and 2 bases at J, with 16 bases in the middle. Germline V gene lookup returns CDR1 SGHTA and CDR2 FQGTGA. The CDR3 runs to 15 residues. The CDR3 loop is CASSLGGSVAYEQYF. CDR3 DNA sequence: TGTGCCAGCAGCCTGGGAGGTAGCGTGGCCTACGAGCAGTACTTC.

The chain uses TRBV28 and TRBJ2-7; the D gene is possibly TRBD2 (5 bases). The ends were cut back, 3 bases at V and 1 base at J, with 25 bases in the middle. Germline CDR1 is MDHEN and CDR2 is SYDVKM. CDR3 size: 19 residues. The CDR3 loop reads CASSFPTTFTGGYSYEQYF. DNA for the CDR3: TGTGCCAGCAGTTTCCCAACCACTTTCACCGGAGGATATTCCTACGAGCAGTACTTC.

This clone was picked up a small number of times. This chain joins TRBV27 and TRBJ1-2; 8 bases map to TRBD1. In germline, CDR1 is MNHEY, CDR2 SMNVEV (reference sequence). The CDR3 spans 20 residues. Trimming at V came to 5 bases and at J to 0 bases, leaving 20 bases not matched to a gene. The CDR3 nucleotides read TGTGCCAGCAGTCAGCGACAGGGGCCACAAGCAACAATTGCTAACTATGGCTACACCTTC. Protein sequence: CASSQRQGPQATIANYGYTF.

The chain has TRBV2 and TRBJ2-4, with 8 nucleotides matching TRBD1. The CDR3 spans 14 residues. Germline CDR1 SNHLY, CDR2 FYNNEI. J was trimmed by 7 bases and V by 3 bases; bases with no gene match: 5. The DNA of the CDR3 is TGTGCCAGCAGTGAGCTTACAGGGGGTAACATTCAGTACTTC. Translating gives CASSELTGGNIQYF.

This clone has more than one count but fewer than ten. The V call is TRBV7-3, the J call TRBJ1-1; TRBD1 might be the D (5 bases). Germline CDR1 SGHTA, CDR2 FQGTGA. Between the trimmed V and J ends, which lost 0 bases and 6 bases, there was a span of 8 bases. The length of the CDR3 is 13 residues. This chain's CDR3 is CASSLTRGAEAFF. In DNA form, the CDR3 reads TGTGCCAGCAGCTTAACGCGGGGGGCTGAAGCTTTCTTT.

The chain couples TRBV5-4 to TRBJ1-1, with D unresolved. This CDR3 comprises 11 residues. The V end lost 1 base, the J end lost 8 bases, and 6 bases lay between the germline ends. Germline-derived CDR1 and CDR2 are SGHNT and YYREEE (reference sequence). The CDR3 sequence is CASSLHSEAFF. The CDR3 nucleotides are TGTGCCAGCAGCTTGCACAGCGAAGCTTTCTTT. Supplemented by reference TRBV5-4 and TRBJ1-1, the full variable domain reads ETGVTQSPTHLIKTRGQQVTLRCSSQSGHNTVSWYQQALGQGPQFIFQYYREEENGRGNFPPRFSGLQFPNYSSELNVNALELDDSALYLCASSLHSEAFFGQGTRLTVV.

The chain recombines TRBV7-2 with TRBJ2-5; a weak D match, TRBD1 (6 bases). The J call may be wrong; the DNA end is better matched by TRBJ2-7. CDR3 size: 13 residues. In germline, CDR1 is SGHTA, CDR2 FQGNSA. CDR3: CASSLTGPYEQYF. CDR3 nucleotide sequence: TGTGCCAGCAGCTTAACAGGGCCCTACGAGCAGTACTTC.

The V and J genes are TRBV5-1 and TRBJ2-7, with 7 bases that match TRBD2. The CDR3 is 16 amino acids. With 1 base clipped from V and 0 bases from J, the junction kept 7 bases outside the gene matches. Germline lookup yields CDR1 SGHRS and CDR2 YFSETQ. The CDR3 spells CASSLQVGTISYEQYF. In DNA form, the CDR3 reads TGCGCCAGCAGCTTGCAGGTCGGGACTATCTCCTACGAGCAGTACTTC. The complete variable domain, with remaining parts taken from reference TRBV5-1 and TRBJ2-7, reads KAGVTQTPRYLIKTRGQQVTLSCSPISGHRSVSWYQQTPGQGLQFLFEYFSETQRNKGNFPGRFSGRQFSNSRSEMNVSTLELGDSALYLCASSLQVGTISYEQYFGPGTRLTVT.

The gene calls are TRBV2 and TRBJ2-1; a possible D gene is TRBD2 (6 bases). CDR1 is SNHLY and CDR2 is FYNNEI in the germline V gene. The CDR3 has 14 residues. Between the trimmed V and J ends, which lost 8 bases and 0 bases, there was a span of 11 bases. The CDR3 reads CASGTPISYNEQFF. The DNA for the CDR3 is TGTGCCAGCGGGACTCCCATCTCCTACAATGAGCAGTTCTTC.

This clone appeared a few times. CDR3 in amino acids: CASSSRRANQETQYF. DNA for the CDR3: TGTGCCAGCAGCTCAAGGCGGGCCAACCAAGAGACCCAGTACTTC. The chain couples TRBV11-2 to TRBJ2-5; tentatively, D is TRBD2 (5 bases). The CDR3 contains 15 residues. Trimming stripped 4 bases from V and 0 bases from J, with 12 bases between. Germline V lookup: CDR1 SGHAT, CDR2 FQNNGV. The whole variable domain, remainder taken from reference TRBV11-2 and TRBJ2-5, is EAGVAQSPRYKIIEKRQSVAFWCNPISGHATLYWYQQILGQGPKLLIQFQNNGVVDDSQLPKDRFSAERLKGVDSTLKIQPAKLEDSAVYLCASSSRRANQETQYFGPGTRLLVL.

The genes are TRBV2 and TRBJ1-1; D is perhaps TRBD1 (6 bases). V lost 5 bases to trimming and J lost 1 base, with 11 bases between them. The CDR3 has 14 residues. Per germline, CDR1 SNHLY and CDR2 FYNNEI. CDR3 residues: CASSKIRGNTEAFF. The CDR3 coding sequence is TGTGCCAGCAGTAAGATCAGGGGGAACACTGAAGCTTTCTTT.

The chain joins TRBV28 to TRBJ1-2; D may be TRBD1 (5 bases). The CDR3 runs 15 residues. Germline V gene sequence: CDR1 MDHEN, CDR2 SYDVKM. V lost 8 bases to trimming and J lost 5 bases, with 21 bases between them. The CDR3 coding sequence is TGTGCCAGCGGACAACTAAGGACGGCGAGGTATGGCTACACCTTC. Its protein product is CASGQLRTARYGYTF.

CDR3 in amino acids: CASSLVSGTSDRYEQYF. The CDR3 coding sequence is TGTGCCAGCAGCTTAGTGTCTGGGACTAGCGATCGCTACGAGCAGTACTTC. The V gene is TRBV7-2, the J gene TRBJ2-7; 10 bases match TRBD2. Trimming cost V 1 base and J 3 bases; bases outside gene matches: 9. The CDR3 spans 17 residues. CDR1 and CDR2 (germline): SGHTA, FQGNSA.

The chain is built from TRBV23-1 and TRBJ2-7; 9 nucleotides match TRBD1. TRBV23-1 counts as an open reading frame of uncertain function. The J segment lost 1 base and the V segment lost 0 bases, leaving 7 bases of the junction unmatched. CDR3 size: 17 residues. CDR3 DNA sequence: TGCGCCAGCAGTCAATCGTGGACAGGGGTCTTGTCCTACGAGCAGTACTTC. Residues: CASSQSWTGVLSYEQYF.

In its sample, this clone was seen a few times. CDR3 DNA sequence: TGTGCCAGCAGTTTAGGGTTTGCGGATTACTCCTACGAGCAGTACTTC. Residues: CASSLGFADYSYEQYF. This chain uses TRBV27 with TRBJ2-7; D gene uncertain. Germline lookup yields CDR1 MNHEY and CDR2 SMNVEV (reference sequence). Trimming took off 2 bases at V and 0 bases at J, with 14 bases between the two ends. The CDR3 has 16 amino acids.

This clone was counted a few times. This chain joins TRBV29-1 and TRBJ2-7; D not certain. V was trimmed by 3 bases and J by 4 bases, leaving 7 bases between them. CDR1 is SQVTM and CDR2 is ANQGSEA in the germline V gene. The CDR3 is 11 amino acids. The CDR3 DNA is TGCAGCGTTGAGCAGGCTTACGAGCAGTACTTC. Amino acids: CSVEQAYEQYF.

Remarks on this clone: Germline is not matched at one junction end, which may reflect a read error. Additional DNA sequences in this sample encode the identical CDR3. The gene calls are TRBV4-1 and TRBJ1-5; the D is unclear. The length of the CDR3 is 13 residues. Germline V lookup: CDR1 MGHRA, CDR2 YSYEKL. As DNA, the CDR3 is TGTGCCAGCAGCCAAGATCCTAATCAGCCCCAGCATTTT. Its translation: CASSQDPNQPQHF.

This chain links TRBV6-4 with TRBJ2-2; TRBD1 aligns across 12 bases. The CDR3 totals 15 residues. With 4 bases clipped from V and 7 bases from J, the junction kept 4 bases outside the gene matches. Germline lookup yields CDR1 MRHNA and CDR2 SNTAGT. This chain's CDR3 is CASSVGTGGIGELFF. In DNA form, the CDR3 reads TGTGCCAGCAGTGTCGGGACAGGGGGCATCGGGGAGCTGTTTTTT.